The clone carrying this T cell receptor (beta chain) was recorded once. This sample stems from a study of blood T cell repertoires in COVID-19. Turning to the study itself: Both acute and convalescent COVID-19 samples were obtained from the United States, Italy and Spain. From T cells, B-cell-depleted T cells, or PBMCs came the material, which was cDNA or gDNA.

Trimming removed 6 bases from V and 2 bases from J; junction bases left unmatched: 27. The CDR3 is 21 residues long. Germline loops: CDR1 SGHVS, CDR2 FNYEAQ. Study processing details: Reference gene primer amplification in the assay estimated nucleated cell counts. Profiling relied on immunoSEQ multiplex PCR, and the TCRdb table lists in-frame clones only, not all of them. The DNA gave D and trimming, while V, J and clone size come from that table. The table lists about 360,000 clones, around 90% of them singletons. The source material was peripheral blood. This receptor was taken from a human donor in a cohort sampled during active COVID-19. The V gene is TRBV7-6, the J gene TRBJ2-5, with 7 bases that match TRBD2. CDR3 nucleotide sequence: TGTGCCAGCAGTACTATAAGGGGTCCCGGCGGGGGAACGAGTATGCAAGAGACCCAGTACTTC. Its protein product is CASSTIRGPGGGTSMQETQYF.